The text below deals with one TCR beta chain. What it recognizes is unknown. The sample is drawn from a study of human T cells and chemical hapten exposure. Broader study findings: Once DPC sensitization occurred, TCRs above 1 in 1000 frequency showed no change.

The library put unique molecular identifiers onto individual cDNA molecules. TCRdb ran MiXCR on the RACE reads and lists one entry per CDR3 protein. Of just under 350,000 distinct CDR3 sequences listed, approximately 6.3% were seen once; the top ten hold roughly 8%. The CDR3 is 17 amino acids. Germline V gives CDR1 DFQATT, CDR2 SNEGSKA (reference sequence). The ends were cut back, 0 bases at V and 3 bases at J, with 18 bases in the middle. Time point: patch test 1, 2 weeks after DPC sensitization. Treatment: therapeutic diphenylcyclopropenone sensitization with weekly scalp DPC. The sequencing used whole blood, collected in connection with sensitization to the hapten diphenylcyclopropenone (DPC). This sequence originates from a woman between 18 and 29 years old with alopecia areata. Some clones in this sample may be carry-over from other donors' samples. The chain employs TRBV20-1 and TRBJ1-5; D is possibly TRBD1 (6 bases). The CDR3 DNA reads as TGCAGTGCTAGAGATGGCCCATTGACAGGCAACAATCAGCCCCAGCATTTT. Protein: CSARDGPLTGNNQPQHF.